This entry is about one TCR beta chain. This receptor's antigen is unknown. Base-call qualities are not available, and no considerably larger clone is one nucleotide away. V gives up 0 bases and J gives up 8 bases, and the segment between their germline ends measures 6 bases. Measured from the cysteine to the phenylalanine, the CDR3 is 12 residues long. Just the 36-base CDR3 DNA is kept, in frame starting at base 1. From the germline V gene, CDR1 is LGHNT and CDR2 is FRNRAP. The data were obtained in a study of cytomegalovirus exposure and HLA in healthy donors (dated by TCRdb to about 2017). Study-level background: According to an earlier analysis of 587 of the donors, about 179 million T cells yielded some 110 million unique TCR beta sequences and about 300 Gb of sequence data. The study used immunosequencing to profile the T cell repertoires of 666 subjects and linked those repertoires to cytomegalovirus serostatus. The later analysis used no new phenotypic data to find candidate immune exposures, relying instead on TCR beta sequences and their occurrence across donors. Roughly five DR-DQ haplotypes were treated as single units for association and clustering because of strong linkage in the cohort. Genome-wide SNP genotypes for about 65% of the roughly 700 donors were used in a later genetic analysis, which treated that subset as a discovery cohort. HLA typing included class I and class II loci at four-digit resolution. An earlier analysis of several hundred of the donors used high-throughput TCR beta sequencing to judge whether each TCR beta V gene segment behaved as functional or pseudogenic. Of the roughly 400 genotyped donors, approximately 80% were placed in the genetic ancestry cluster associated with self-reported Caucasian donors. Donor age, sex, ethnicity and CMV serostatus were compiled together with the repertoire data. In a later analysis, previously published TCR beta repertoires from several hundred donors were re-analyzed and high-resolution HLA genotyping was added so that TCR occurrence patterns could be studied. All discovery cohort repertoires had been generated on a single sequencing platform. An early release that covered 640 HLA-typed donors contained approximately 300 gigabases of sequencing data and 70 million to 100 million unique TCR sequences. Along with the roughly 610-subject first cohort, a separate validation cohort of over a hundred different subjects was used. Among over 350 genotyped donors of the cohort, an average of approximately 240,000 unique TCR beta nucleotide sequences were sequenced per donor, around 20% of them non-productive. High-throughput TCR immunosequencing, statistical association of individual TCRs with disease status, and machine learning were combined to predict cytomegalovirus infection status. The aim of the study was to test whether cataloging public T cell receptors could identify signatures of past pathogen exposure. The number of typed donors differed by locus: about 629-640 for A, B, C, DRB1 and DQB1; approximately 520 for DQA1; approximately 600 for DPA1; and some 470 for DPB1. What the authors observed across the whole study: Compared with the 666-donor mean, donors in an Asian-associated ancestry cluster had fewer N-insertions in productive TCRs, according to a later genetic analysis. An association between a missense DCLRE1C variant and V-gene and J-gene trimming of TCR beta chains was found in a later genetic analysis and replicated in an independent cohort. Immune exposure information for the cohort was limited to CMV serostatus. A later analysis associated 16,951 TCR beta sequences with specific HLA alleles at a false discovery rate of 0.05. A further reported finding was that TCR beta sequences accurately predicted the HLA-A and HLA-B alleles for most subjects in the first cohort. Roughly uniform sequencing depth across donors was assumed in presence/absence analyses, although this assumption may not hold. The sequencing pipeline was judged likely to have produced a cluster of highly shared sequence variants as a technical artifact. In vitro tests confirmed that a few of the cytomegalovirus-associated TCR beta chains recognize cytomegalovirus antigens. The study gave a list of around 170 TCR beta chains associated with cytomegalovirus. The authors suggested that the approach could potentially be generalized to other disease states and immunological phenotypes. In a later analysis, HLA-associated TCR beta chains showed more clonal expansion and lower generation probabilities than non-associated chains that were equally common. Because some donors lacked HLA typing at each locus, the association tests relied only on the typed subset. Because counts were too low, seventeen rarely observed V segments, including chromosome 9 orphons, were excluded from the earlier analysis of a few hundred of the donors. Most CMV-associated TCR beta chains appeared to be HLA-restricted in a later analysis, and the HLA associations seemed to be driven largely by CMV exposure. Correlated functional status among segregating V segments might be attributable to linkage disequilibrium, but an unknown experimental factor could not be ruled out. Broadly in line with IMGT annotations, most TCR beta V segments showed up in productive rearrangements about 87% or about 30% of the time in an earlier analysis of 450 to 600 of the donors. Cytomegalovirus status was reported to be diagnosed by the classifier with high specificity and sensitivity in both the original and validation cohorts. Strong co-occurrence of HLA alleles, especially DR and DQ, made assigning TCR associations to individual alleles difficult. In a later analysis, several top co-occurrence clusters were reported to appear linked to parvovirus B19, influenza, CMV and Epstein-Barr virus. Because the 87-base-pair reads could not distinguish some IMGT-functional V segments, including TRBV6-2 and TRBV6-3, those segments were excluded. In this cohort, only TCR beta chains were sequenced, and detectable features were limited by the absence of alpha or paired-chain data. Across donors, most TCR sequences were observed very rarely, whereas some public TCRs were present in many individuals. A later analysis found that TCR association rates varied across HLA loci, with DRB1 alleles showing the most associated TCRs and HLA-C alleles the fewest.

The cohort was made up of approximately 670 healthy bone marrow donors. At the time of sampling, every cohort member was nominally healthy, though immune exposures that went unrecorded were likely present. CMV serostatus was recorded as positive for 250 to 300 and negative for about 50% of the 666 cohort members, whereas no CMV serostatus was recorded for the donor in question. Every donor gave a peripheral blood sample, and the peripheral blood mononuclear cells from that sample were used for TCR beta sequencing. Genomic DNA was extracted from the blood cell samples with the Qiagen DNeasy Blood Extraction Kit. To prepare the library, the immunoSEQ multiplex PCR assay was applied. A mixture of 60 forward primers for TCR Vbeta segments and 13 reverse primers for TCR Jbeta segments was used in the multiplex PCR. Amplification of the CDR3 region of rearranged TCR beta genes was performed with a multiplex PCR assay on genomic DNA. On the Illumina HiSeq System, the amplified TCR beta libraries were sequenced as 87-base-pair reads. As for how the authors treated the data: A later analysis tallied tens of millions of unique TCR beta chains across the approximately 670 repertoires, and approximately 12 million of those chains were shared by two or more donors. A nearest-neighbor algorithm error-corrected the raw reads and collapsed the reads into unique sequences, merging closely related sequences to remove PCR and sequencing errors. Alignment of CDR3 sequences to IMGT reference sequences was used to assign V, D and J gene segments. For a sequence to be retained, at least a six-nucleotide match to both a V gene segment and a J gene segment was required. A rearrangement was called productive if the CDR3 had no stop codons and remained in frame with V and J, and every other rearrangement was called non-productive. CDR3 was defined by IMGT convention, running from the second conserved V-encoded cysteine to the conserved J-encoded phenylalanine. In an earlier analysis of some 550 of the donors, sequences lacking an unambiguous match to a single V gene segment were excluded. In an earlier analysis of a few hundred of the donors, V segments were called functional above 56.7% productive rearrangements and were called segregating when the between-donor standard deviation exceeded 5%. A statistical classification framework was developed to diagnose cytomegalovirus status using the catalog of TCR beta chain sequences. V and J gene assignment, in a later analysis, came from comparing TCR nucleotide sequences with IMGT/GENE-DB human TR gene sequences. The TCRdist pipeline was used in a later analysis to assign CDR3 sequences and most-parsimonious VDJ recombination scenarios. In a later analysis, every TCR beta chain was defined by the combination of its CDR3 amino acid sequence and its V-gene family, and reads without a unique V-gene family were dropped. As a way to deal with suspected cross-contamination and a sequencing artifact, a later analysis dropped more than 500 nucleotide sequences that were highly shared and had low generation probability. For each public chain, a later analysis derived a clonal expansion index from normalized ranks of inferred template counts within each repertoire. Generation probabilities in a later analysis came from a VDJ recombination model fitted to out-of-frame rearrangements, and those results were checked against IGoR. In a later analysis, hypergeometric tests were used to score TCR-TCR, TCR-HLA and TCR-CMV co-occurrence, with a repertoire-size bias correction applied to TCR pairs. False discovery rates were estimated in a later analysis by permuting HLA or CMV assignments 20 times. In a later analysis, co-occurring TCRs were grouped with DBSCAN, and TCRdist sequence similarity was added when clustering was performed within HLA-allele-positive subsets. Co-occurrence clustering excluded repertoires with fewer than 30,000 or more than 120,000 public chains, plus five with anomalous nucleotide sharing. This immuneACCESS table, as held by TCRdb, lists in-frame sequences with V and J called but not all clones. Of the missing ones, under half trace to an unresolved V gene in checked studies; the others have no known cause. D and trimming were read from the DNA, whereas the V and J calls and clone size are those reported in that table. The table for this sample lists around 150,000 clones; 73% of them were counted only once. The top ten clonotypes cover under 15% of the sample.

The sequence joins TRBV12-5 to TRBJ2-3; TRBD2 is a weak D gene call, 5 bases matching. The material sequenced was PBMCs. This clonotype originated in a human donor in good health. The CDR3 protein sequence reads: CASGLVGSTQYF. The base sequence is TGTGCTAGTGGTTTGGTAGGGAGTACGCAGTATTTT.